This entry lists 10 T cell receptor beta chains sequenced from one sample in a study. TCRdb keeps only in-frame clones here, not all; method: immunoSEQ multiplex PCR. The table lists 60,000 to 75,000 clones, around 95% of them singletons. Source material: PBMCs. The receptor set was obtained from a man between 40 and 49 years old with rheumatoid arthritis.

The chain employs TRBV9 and TRBJ1-3; D might be TRBD1 (5 bases). The CDR3 is 16 residues long. Trimming removed 0 bases from V and 2 bases from J, with 12 bases in between. The germline CDR1 and CDR2 sequences are SGDLS and YYNGEE. CDR3 amino acids: CASSVAMGLTGNTIYF. In nucleotides, the CDR3 is TGTGCCAGCAGCGTAGCTATGGGGCTAACTGGAAACACCATATATTTT.

V gene TRBV9 combines with J gene TRBJ2-5; D is unclear. CDR1 is SGDLS, CDR2 YYNGEE, per germline. The CDR3 runs 14 residues. Trimming stripped 0 bases from V and 7 bases from J, with 13 bases between. The CDR3 sequence is CASSVVASAPTQYF. CDR3 DNA sequence: TGTGCCAGCAGCGTAGTTGCCAGCGCTCCGACCCAGTACTTC. The whole variable domain, filled in from reference TRBV9 and TRBJ2-5, reads DSGVTQTPKHLITATGQRVTLRCSPRSGDLSVYWYQQSLDQGLQFLIQYYNGEERAKGNILERFSAQQFPDLHSELNLSSLELGDSALYFCASSVVASAPTQYFGPGTRLLVL.

The rearrangement links TRBV7-6 to TRBJ2-2; 9 positions agree with TRBD1. The length of the CDR3 is 15 residues. Germline values: CDR1 SGHVS, CDR2 FNYEAQ. V gave up 5 bases and J gave up 4 bases; unmatched junction bases: 5. This chain's CDR3 is CASSLGTGTTGELFF. DNA for the CDR3: TGTGCCAGCAGCCTAGGGACAGGGACCACCGGGGAGCTGTTTTTT.

This chain joins TRBV6-5 and TRBJ1-6; D is uncertain. This CDR3 is built from 15 residues. V was clipped by 6 bases and J by 8 bases, with 17 bases between them. The germline gives CDR1 MNHEY, CDR2 SVGAGI. The CDR3 region is CASRSWGAADSPLHF. The CDR3 DNA reads TGTGCCAGCAGGTCCTGGGGTGCGGCGGATTCACCCCTCCACTTT.

This clone was observed once. This chain connects TRBV19 to TRBJ1-1, with 8 nucleotides matching TRBD1. The CDR3 spans 14 residues. Trimming at V came to 2 bases and at J to 4 bases, leaving 3 bases not matched to a gene. CDR1 and CDR2 (germline): LNHDA, SQIVND (reference sequence). The CDR3 loop is CASSIQGAVTEAFF. The DNA of the CDR3 is TGTGCCAGTAGTATACAGGGGGCGGTCACTGAAGCTTTCTTT. Variable domain in full (rest from reference TRBV19 and TRBJ1-1): DGGITQSPKYLFRKEGQNVTLSCEQNLNHDAMYWYRQDPGQGLRLIYYSQIVNDFQKGDIAEGYSVSREKKESFPLTVTSAQKNPTAFYLCASSIQGAVTEAFFGQGTRLTVV.

The V and J genes are TRBV6-5 and TRBJ1-6; D possibly corresponds to TRBD1 (5 bases). This CDR3 contains 14 residues. Germline CDR1 MNHEY, CDR2 SVGAGI. The germline V and J ends were trimmed by 6 bases and 8 bases, with 14 bases remaining between them. The chain's CDR3 is CASRPGSDHSPLHF. The CDR3 DNA reads as TGTGCCAGCAGGCCAGGGAGCGATCATTCACCCCTCCACTTT.

The V gene is TRBV18, the J gene TRBJ1-6; TRBD1 might be the D (5 bases). The V end was cut by 4 bases, the J end by 10 bases, with 17 bases between. The CDR3 length is 15 residues. Germline CDR1 KGHSH, CDR2 LQKENI. CDR3 coding DNA: TGTGCCAGCTCACTGGGGCAGGGAGGGGAATCACCCCTCCACTTT. This translates into CASSLGQGGESPLHF.

The chain couples TRBV6-5 to TRBJ2-2, with 7 positions matching TRBD1. The germline gives CDR1 MNHEY, CDR2 SVGAGI. J lost 6 bases, V lost 8 bases, and 9 bases had no gene match. This CDR3 spans 14 amino acids. CDR3 in amino acids: CASGTATAAGELFF. The CDR3 coding sequence is TGTGCCAGCGGGACAGCGACCGCGGCCGGGGAGCTGTTTTTT.

The V call is TRBV15, the J call TRBJ1-2, with 9 bases identical to TRBD1. Per the germline V gene, CDR1 is LNHNV and CDR2 is YYDKDF (reference sequence). The CDR3 has 14 amino acids. The V gene end was trimmed by 7 bases and the J gene end by 5 bases; junction bases not matched to a gene: 8. This CDR3 reads CATKEDRGLYGYTF. In nucleotides, the CDR3 is TGTGCCACCAAAGAGGACAGGGGATTATATGGCTACACCTTC.

The chain links TRBV6-5 to TRBJ2-7; D unresolved. V was pared by 4 bases and J by 1 base, with 14 bases between. The CDR3 is made up of 15 amino acids. The germline V gene encodes CDR1 MNHEY and CDR2 SVGAGI. CDR3 bases: TGTGCCAGCAGTTCGTTCAGGATCCGGTCCTACGAGCAGTACTTC. Translation: CASSSFRIRSYEQYF.